These T cell receptor beta chains were read from a single sample in a study of metastatic and nonmetastatic thyroid tumors. TCRdb re-called the PCR reads with MiXCR. The data hold around 5,000 clones, with around 27% observed a single time. Sequencing was performed on adjacent normal tissue. The source of these receptors is a female donor with papillary thyroid cancer or a benign thyroid nodule (not recorded which). Some clones in this sample may be carry-over from other donors' samples. CDR3s include the opening cysteine and the closing phenylalanine or tryptophan. D genes are given only for firm matches. Some rows have no size entry. The others give once, few or many, or a class for an expanded clone.

D,J,size,V,DNA,CDR3
.,TRBJ2-7,.,TRBV11-1,TGTGCCAGCAGCCCTAGACCTCGGGGACTCCCAATAGATGAGCAGTACTTC,CASSPRPRGLPIDEQYF
.,TRBJ2-2,medium-sized,TRBV5-4,TGTGCCAGCAGCTCGGACAGCTACACCGGGGAGCTGTTTTTT,CASSSDSYTGELFF
TRBD2,TRBJ2-5,many,TRBV9,TGTGCCAGCAGCGTAGCGACTAGCGGGGGCCCGGGGCAAGAGACCCAGTACTTC,CASSVATSGGPGQETQYF
.,TRBJ1-3,.,TRBV6-1,TGTGCCAGCCCCTCTGGAAACACCATATATTTT,CASPSGNTIYF
.,TRBJ2-1,medium-sized,TRBV11-2,TGTGCCAGCAGCCTTAATCAAGCGGATATGTACAATGAGCAGTTCTTC,CASSLNQADMYNEQFF
.,TRBJ2-1,medium-sized,TRBV12-3/TRBV12-4,TGTGCCAGCAGTTTTCTGGGAGTGCGAAGTGAGCAGTTCTTC,CASSFLGVRSEQFF
.,TRBJ1-6,.,TRBV3-1,TGTGCCAGCAGGTGGGACAATAATTCACCCCTCCACTTT,CASRWDNNSPLHF
.,TRBJ2-2,medium-sized,TRBV9,TGTGCCAGCAGCGTAGCTCCGACAAAGAACACCGGGGAGCTGTTTTTT,CASSVAPTKNTGELFF
.,TRBJ2-7,medium-sized,TRBV11-1,TGTGCCAGCAGCTTAGTTTCTGCACGCGAGCAGTACTTC,CASSLVSAREQYF
.,TRBJ2-2,medium-sized,TRBV11-3,TGTGCCAGCAGCTTGCGGTACACCGGGGAGCTGTTTTTT,CASSLRYTGELFF
TRBD1,TRBJ1-4,.,TRBV5-6,TGTGCCAGCAGCGCTCAGGGGGGTGCTAATGCAAAACTGTTTTTT,CASSAQGGANAKLFF
.,TRBJ2-3,.,TRBV6-2/TRBV6-3,TGTGCCAGCAGTTACTCCCGGACCGAACCCACAGATACGCAGTATTTT,CASSYSRTEPTDTQYF
.,TRBJ1-5,few,TRBV12-3/TRBV12-4,TGTGCCAGCAGTTTGGAAGGCAGCAGCAATCAGCCCCAGCATTTT,CASSLEGSSNQPQHF
.,TRBJ2-3,few,TRBV6-2/TRBV6-3,TGTGCCAGCAGTTACTCGTTCCAGGCGGCGCAGTATTTT,CASSYSFQAAQYF
.,TRBJ2-7,few,TRBV5-1,TGCGCCAGCAGCTTGGCGGGGAACTCCTACGAGCAGTACTTC,CASSLAGNSYEQYF
.,TRBJ2-7,.,TRBV20-1,TGCAGTGCTAGAGATCGCCGGGAGCCACGGACTACCGAGCAGTACTTC,CSARDRREPRTTEQYF
TRBD2,TRBJ2-1,few,TRBV19,TGTGCCAGTACCGGGACTAGCGGGAGGAAGTTCTTC,CASTGTSGRKFF
.,TRBJ2-1,medium-sized,TRBV6-4,TGTGCCAGCAGTGCGATTATAGGGAATGAGCAGTTCTTC,CASSAIIGNEQFF
TRBD1,TRBJ2-3,.,TRBV5-1,TGCGCCAGCAGCTTGGGGGGACAGCCGATCACAGATACTCAGTATTTT,CASSLGGQPITDTQYF
.,TRBJ1-1,few,TRBV6-1,TGTGCCAGCAGTGATGGAGTCTTCATGAACACTGAATCTTTCTTT,CASSDGVFMNTESFF
.,TRBJ2-3,few,TRBV20-1,TGCAGTGCTAGAACCCTCCTAGCAAATACGCAGTATTTT,CSARTLLANTQYF
.,TRBJ1-6,.,TRBV11-2,TGTGCCAGCAGCTTAGTAACTCCTGAGATAGGGAGGTTTTCACCCCTCCACTTT,CASSLVTPEIGRFSPLHF
.,TRBJ2-7,.,TRBV20-1,TGCAGTGCTAGAGGGCCTGACAGGATGGACGACGAGCAGTACTTC,CSARGPDRMDDEQYF
TRBD2,TRBJ2-4,.,TRBV2,TGTGCCACAGAGCGGGGGGGTGACATTCAGTACTTC,CATERGGDIQYF
.,TRBJ1-2,.,TRBV30,TGTGCCTGCGCCCAGGGAAACTATGGCTACACCTTC,CACAQGNYGYTF
.,TRBJ2-7,.,TRBV11-3,TGTGCCAGCAGCTTAGGCGGAAGCGTTAACTACGAGCAGTACTTC,CASSLGGSVNYEQYF
.,TRBJ2-1,.,TRBV2,TGTGCCAGCAGTGAAGCGCGAGTGGCCTACAATGAGCAGTTCTTC,CASSEARVAYNEQFF
.,TRBJ1-1,.,TRBV6-1,TGTGCCAGCAGACATATATACAGGGACACTGAAGCTTTCTTT,CASRHIYRDTEAFF
TRBD2,TRBJ2-1,.,TRBV11-2,TGTGCCAGCAGCTTAGATTTGGGGGGGAAGCAGTTCTTC,CASSLDLGGKQFF
.,TRBJ1-1,.,TRBV10-3,TGTGCCATCAGTGAGTCACAGGGCCAGAACACTGAAGCTTTCTTT,CAISESQGQNTEAFF
.,TRBJ1-4,few,TRBV12-3/TRBV12-4,TGTGCCAGCAGTTTGGCAACCAGGGCTAATGAAAAACTGTTTTTT,CASSLATRANEKLFF
.,TRBJ2-7,.,TRBV28,TGTGCCAGCAAGTTCCCCCGGTCCTACGAGCAGTACTTC,CASKFPRSYEQYF
.,TRBJ2-7,medium-sized,TRBV4-1,TGCGCCAGCAGCCAAGAGTGGACAGACTCCTACGAGCAGTACTTC,CASSQEWTDSYEQYF
.,TRBJ2-3,.,TRBV9,TGTGCCAGGCCCCAGGCGCAGTATTTT,CARPQAQYF
TRBD1,TRBJ1-1,.,TRBV30,TGTGCCTGGACGGACAGGGACACTGAAGCTTTCTTT,CAWTDRDTEAFF
.,TRBJ2-5,medium-sized,TRBV11-2,TGTGCCAGCAGCATCCGGGGCCAAGAGACCCAGTACTTC,CASSIRGQETQYF
TRBD1,TRBJ2-7,medium-sized,TRBV2,TGTGCCAGTGGGACAGGGGGAGAGCAGTACTTC,CASGTGGEQYF
TRBD2,TRBJ2-1,many,TRBV28,TGTGCCAGCAGTTTATCCCCCTCTAGCGGGAGTGTGGATGAGCAGTTCTTC,CASSLSPSSGSVDEQFF